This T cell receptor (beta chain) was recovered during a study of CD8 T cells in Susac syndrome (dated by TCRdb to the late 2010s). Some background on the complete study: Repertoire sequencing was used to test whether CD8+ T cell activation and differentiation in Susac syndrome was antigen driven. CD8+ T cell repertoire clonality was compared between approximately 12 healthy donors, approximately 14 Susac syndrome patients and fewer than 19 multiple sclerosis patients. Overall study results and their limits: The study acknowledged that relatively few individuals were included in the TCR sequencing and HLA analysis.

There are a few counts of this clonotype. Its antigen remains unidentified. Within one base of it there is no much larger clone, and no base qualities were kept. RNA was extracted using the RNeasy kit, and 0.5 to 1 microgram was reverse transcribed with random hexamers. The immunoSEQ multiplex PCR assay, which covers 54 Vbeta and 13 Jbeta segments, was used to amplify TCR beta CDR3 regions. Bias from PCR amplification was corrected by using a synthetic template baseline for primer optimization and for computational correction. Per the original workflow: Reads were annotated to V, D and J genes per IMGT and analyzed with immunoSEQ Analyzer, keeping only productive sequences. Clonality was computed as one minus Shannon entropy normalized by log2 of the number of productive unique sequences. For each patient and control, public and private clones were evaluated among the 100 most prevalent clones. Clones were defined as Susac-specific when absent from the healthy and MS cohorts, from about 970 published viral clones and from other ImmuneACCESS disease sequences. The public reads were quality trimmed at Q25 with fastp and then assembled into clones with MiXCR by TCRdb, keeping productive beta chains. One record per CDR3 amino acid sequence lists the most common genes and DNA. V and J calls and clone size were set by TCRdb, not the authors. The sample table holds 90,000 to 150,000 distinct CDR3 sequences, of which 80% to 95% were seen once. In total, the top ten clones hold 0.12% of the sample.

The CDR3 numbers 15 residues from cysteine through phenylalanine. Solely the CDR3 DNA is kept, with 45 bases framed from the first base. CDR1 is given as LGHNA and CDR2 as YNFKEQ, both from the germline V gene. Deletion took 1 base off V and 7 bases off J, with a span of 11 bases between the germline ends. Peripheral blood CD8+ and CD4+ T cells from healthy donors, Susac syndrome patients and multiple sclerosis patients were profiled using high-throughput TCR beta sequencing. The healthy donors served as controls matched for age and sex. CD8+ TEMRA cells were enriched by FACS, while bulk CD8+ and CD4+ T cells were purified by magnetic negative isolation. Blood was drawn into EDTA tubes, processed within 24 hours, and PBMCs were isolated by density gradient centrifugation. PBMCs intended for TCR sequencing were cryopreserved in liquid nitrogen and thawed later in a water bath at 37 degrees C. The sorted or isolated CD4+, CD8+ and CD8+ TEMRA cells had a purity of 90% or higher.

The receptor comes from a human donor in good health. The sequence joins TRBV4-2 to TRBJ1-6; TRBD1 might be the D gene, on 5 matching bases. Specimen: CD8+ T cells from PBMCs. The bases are TGTGCCAGCAGCCAAGTGGGCGACAGAAATTCACCCCTCCACTTT. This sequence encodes CASSQVGDRNSPLHF.